Described below is a single T cell receptor beta chain sequence and its context. What it recognizes is unknown. Germline CDR1 LNHDA, CDR2 SQIVND (reference sequence). The CDR3 consists of 14 residues. V shed 4 bases, J shed 8 bases, and the junction held 10 bases outside the gene matches. The data were obtained in a study of T cells in Graves' hyperthyroidism and ophthalmopathy. TCR beta CDR3 regions were amplified from RNA transcripts. The TCR CDR3 was amplified in a first-round RT-PCR using the HTBI primer set. TCRdb called the multiplex PCR reads again in MiXCR, with one record for every CDR3 protein. The sample records roughly 500,000 distinct CDR3 sequences, 46% being singletons. General study findings and limits: Also found in blood were most expanded thyroid clonotypes above 0.001.

This chain joins TRBV19 and TRBJ2-7; TRBD2 matches at 8 bases. The TCR was taken from an adult woman with Graves' disease, either hyperthyroidism or ophthalmopathy (not recorded which). Sequenced: peripheral blood or thyroid tissue (not recorded which). CDR3 amino acids: CASSSPGGSIKQYF. The CDR3 DNA reads as TGTGCCAGTAGTAGTCCGGGAGGGTCTATCAAGCAGTACTTC.